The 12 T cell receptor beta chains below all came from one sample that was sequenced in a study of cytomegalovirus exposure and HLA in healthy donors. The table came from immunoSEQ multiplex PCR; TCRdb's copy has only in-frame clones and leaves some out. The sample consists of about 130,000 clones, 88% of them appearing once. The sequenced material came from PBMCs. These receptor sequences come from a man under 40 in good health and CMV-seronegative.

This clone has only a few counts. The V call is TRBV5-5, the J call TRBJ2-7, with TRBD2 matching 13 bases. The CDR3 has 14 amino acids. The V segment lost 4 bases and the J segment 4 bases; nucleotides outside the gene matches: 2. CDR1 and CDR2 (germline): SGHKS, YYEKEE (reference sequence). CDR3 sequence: CASSMGLAGYEQYF. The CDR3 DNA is TGTGCCAGCAGCATGGGACTAGCGGGATACGAGCAGTACTTC.

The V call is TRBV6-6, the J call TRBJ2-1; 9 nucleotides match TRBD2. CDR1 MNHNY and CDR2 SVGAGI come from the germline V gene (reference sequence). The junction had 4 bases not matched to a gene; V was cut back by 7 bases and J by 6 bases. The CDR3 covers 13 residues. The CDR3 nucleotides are TGTGCCAGCACCGCGGGGGGGGTCAATGAGCAGTTCTTC. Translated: CASTAGGVNEQFF.

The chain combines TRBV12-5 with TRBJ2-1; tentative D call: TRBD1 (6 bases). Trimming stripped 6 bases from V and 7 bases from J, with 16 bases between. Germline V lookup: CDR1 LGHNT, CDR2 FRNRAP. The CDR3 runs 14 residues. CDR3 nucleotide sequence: TGTGCTAGTGGCTTAGGAAAACAGGGAAATGAGCAGTTCTTC. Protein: CASGLGKQGNEQFF.

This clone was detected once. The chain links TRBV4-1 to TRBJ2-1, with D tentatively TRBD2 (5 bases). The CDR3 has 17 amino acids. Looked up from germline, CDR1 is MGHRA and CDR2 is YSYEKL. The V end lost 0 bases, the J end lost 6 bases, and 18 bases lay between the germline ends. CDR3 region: CASSQDRRLDTPNEQFF. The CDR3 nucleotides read TGCGCCAGCAGCCAAGATCGGAGGCTCGACACACCCAATGAGCAGTTCTTC.

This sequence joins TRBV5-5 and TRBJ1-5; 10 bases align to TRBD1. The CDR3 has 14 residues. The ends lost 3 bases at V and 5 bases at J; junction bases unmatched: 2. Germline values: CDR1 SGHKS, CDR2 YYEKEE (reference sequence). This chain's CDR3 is CASSWGTGDQPQHF. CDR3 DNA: TGTGCCAGCAGCTGGGGGACAGGGGATCAGCCCCAGCATTTT.

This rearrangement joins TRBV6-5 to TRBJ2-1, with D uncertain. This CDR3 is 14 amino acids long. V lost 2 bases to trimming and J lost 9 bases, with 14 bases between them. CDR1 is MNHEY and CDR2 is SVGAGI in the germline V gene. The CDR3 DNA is TGTGCCAGCAGTTACCGTTCGCTAGTCGGTGAGCAGTTCTTC. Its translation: CASSYRSLVGEQFF.

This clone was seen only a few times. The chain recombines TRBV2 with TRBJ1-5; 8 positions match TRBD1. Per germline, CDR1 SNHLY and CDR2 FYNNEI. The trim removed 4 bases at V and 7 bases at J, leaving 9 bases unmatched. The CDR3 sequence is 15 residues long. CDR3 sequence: CASSGVPGGPQPQHF. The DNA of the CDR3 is TGTGCCAGCAGTGGAGTCCCAGGGGGCCCGCAGCCCCAGCATTTT.

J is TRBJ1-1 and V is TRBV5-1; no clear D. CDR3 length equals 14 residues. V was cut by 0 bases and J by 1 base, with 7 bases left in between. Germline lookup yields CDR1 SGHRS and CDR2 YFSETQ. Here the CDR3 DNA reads TGCGCCAGCAGCTTGGAAGCACGGAACACTGAAGCTTTCTTT. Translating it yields CASSLEARNTEAFF.

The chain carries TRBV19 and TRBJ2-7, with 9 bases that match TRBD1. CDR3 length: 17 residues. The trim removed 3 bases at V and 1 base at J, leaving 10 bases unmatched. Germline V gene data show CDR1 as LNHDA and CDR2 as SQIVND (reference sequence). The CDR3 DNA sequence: TGTGCCAGTAGTATTGGGACAGGGAGTTTCGTTTCCTACGAGCAGTACTTC. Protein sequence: CASSIGTGSFVSYEQYF.

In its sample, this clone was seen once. The DNA of the CDR3 is TGTGCCAGCAGCTTAGGGTGCGAAGATCAGCCCCAGCATTTT. Translation: CASSLGCEDQPQHF. The chain joins TRBV11-3 to TRBJ1-5; D is unresolved. Germline CDR1 reads SGHNT; CDR2 reads YENEEA. The CDR3 spans 14 residues. The ends were cut back, 1 base at V and 5 bases at J, with 9 bases in the middle.

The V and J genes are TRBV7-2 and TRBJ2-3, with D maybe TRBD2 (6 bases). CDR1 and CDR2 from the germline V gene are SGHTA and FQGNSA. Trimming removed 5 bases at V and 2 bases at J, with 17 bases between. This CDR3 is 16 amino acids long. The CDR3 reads CASSRLSGAYTDTQYF. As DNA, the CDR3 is TGTGCCAGCAGCCGGCTTAGCGGAGCTTACACAGATACGCAGTATTTT.

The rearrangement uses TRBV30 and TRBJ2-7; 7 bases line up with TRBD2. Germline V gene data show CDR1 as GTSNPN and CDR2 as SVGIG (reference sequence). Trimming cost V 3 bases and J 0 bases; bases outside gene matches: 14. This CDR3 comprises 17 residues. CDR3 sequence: CAWRPLLRESLSYEQYF. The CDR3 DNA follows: TGTGCCTGGAGACCCCTTCTGCGGGAGTCTCTCTCCTACGAGCAGTACTTC.